These 14 T cell receptor beta chains were all obtained from the same sample, sequenced in a study of blood T cell repertoires in COVID-19. Sequencing used immunoSEQ multiplex PCR; TCRdb keeps in-frame clones, though not all of them. The sample yields about 69,000 clones, 60% to 80% seen once. Sequencing was carried out using peripheral blood. These receptors all stem from a human donor in a cohort sampled during active COVID-19.

The V gene is TRBV6-6, the J gene TRBJ2-1; TRBD2 matches at 8 bases. Losses at the gene ends were 7 bases for V and 4 bases for J; bases not matched to a gene: 9. Germline V CDR1 and CDR2: MNHNY, SVGAGI (reference sequence). CDR3 length equals 15 residues. Here the CDR3 DNA reads TGTGCCAGCACCCCCGGACTAGCCCCTTACAATGAGCAGTTCTTC. It translates to CASTPGLAPYNEQFF.

There are a few counts of this clone. The genes are TRBV12-3 or TRBV12-4 and TRBJ1-6; no firm D call. V lost 3 bases to trimming and J lost 9 bases, with 6 bases between them. CDR3 size: 12 residues. The CDR3 loop is CASSFSGSPLHF. CDR3 nucleotide sequence: TGTGCCAGCAGTTTCTCAGGTTCACCCCTCCACTTT.

V is TRBV24-1 and J is TRBJ2-7; a possible D gene is TRBD2 (7 bases). V shed 5 bases and J shed 10 bases, with 20 bases lying between them. The germline gives CDR1 KGHDR, CDR2 SFDVKD. CDR3 length: 14 residues. The CDR3 spells CATSVTGGQGGQYF. DNA of the CDR3: TGTGCCACCAGTGTTACGGGGGGCCAAGGAGGACAGTACTTC.

J is TRBJ1-3 and V is TRBV7-9; the D gene is possibly TRBD1 (5 bases). Germline CDR1 is SEHNR and CDR2 is FQNEAQ (reference sequence). Trimming took 3 bases from V and 2 from J, leaving 14 bases between them. This CDR3 comprises 16 residues. The CDR3 DNA reads TGTGCCAGCAGCTTCACAGGCTTCTCCACTGGAAACACCATATATTTT. The encoded protein is CASSFTGFSTGNTIYF. Looking up the rest from reference TRBV7-9 and TRBJ1-3 gives the full variable domain: DTGVSQNPRHKITKRGQNVTFRCDPISEHNRLYWYRQTLGQGPEFLTYFQNEAQLEKSRLLSDRFSAERPKGSFSTLEIQRTEQGDSAMYLCASSFTGFSTGNTIYFGEGSWLTVV.

The V gene is TRBV21-1, the J gene TRBJ2-7; the table names TRBD1, a call not compared with the DNA. TRBV21-1 is a documented pseudogene. The CDR3 is 15 amino acids. CDR3 amino acids: CASSLRDRRAYEQYF. CDR3 bases: TGTGCCAGCAGCCTCCGAGACAGAAGAGCCTACGAGCAGTACTTC.

The V and J genes are TRBV24-1 and TRBJ2-3; D is perhaps TRBD2 (7 bases). The germline gives CDR1 KGHDR, CDR2 SFDVKD. V gave up 1 base and J gave up 2 bases, with 15 bases separating them. This CDR3 comprises 17 residues. The CDR3 DNA is TGTGCCACCAGTGATTTTAAGGGGGGGGCCTCCACAGATACGCAGTATTTT. Translation gives CATSDFKGGASTDTQYF.

The rearrangement joins TRBV12-3 or TRBV12-4 to TRBJ2-5; TRBD2 matches at 8 bases. J gave up 5 bases and V 7 bases, and 6 bases lay outside the gene matches. The CDR3 length is 13 residues. CDR3 region: CASNKGTSETQYF. CDR3 sequence (DNA): TGTGCCAGCAACAAGGGGACTAGTGAGACCCAGTACTTC.

The rearrangement uses TRBV10-1 and TRBJ2-3; D may be TRBD1 (6 bases). The CDR3 extends over 14 amino acids. Germline CDR1 and CDR2: WNHNN and SYGVQD (reference sequence). V lost 3 bases, J lost 5 bases, and 12 bases lay in between. As DNA, the CDR3 is TGCGCCAGCAGTGAATCTGGACAGAGAGATACGCAGTATTTT. Its protein is CASSESGQRDTQYF.

There are a few counts of this clone. This chain joins TRBV2 and TRBJ1-1; 8 positions agree with TRBD1. Germline assignment: CDR1 SNHLY and CDR2 FYNNEI. This CDR3 has 15 residues. The V segment lost 4 bases and the J segment 2 bases; nucleotides outside the gene matches: 6. The CDR3: CASSVQGGSNTEAFF. In DNA, the CDR3 is TGTGCCAGCAGTGTACAGGGGGGTAGTAACACTGAAGCTTTCTTT.

The chain joins TRBV5-1 to TRBJ1-4, with 7 nucleotides matching TRBD1. Trimming cost V 1 base and J 8 bases; bases outside gene matches: 11. CDR1 and CDR2 from the germline V gene are SGHRS and YFSETQ. The CDR3 runs 16 residues. The CDR3 spells CASSLLGRGLGEKLFF. The CDR3 DNA follows: TGCGCCAGCAGCTTGTTGGGTAGGGGGCTCGGAGAAAAACTGTTTTTT.

The V and J genes are TRBV7-9 and TRBJ2-1, with 14 bases that match TRBD2. Germline lookup yields CDR1 SEHNR and CDR2 FQNEAQ (reference sequence). The CDR3 contains 14 residues. Losses at the gene ends were 5 bases for V and 9 bases for J; bases not matched to a gene: 3. CDR3 sequence reads: CASSVGTSGGEQFF. The CDR3 DNA reads TGTGCCAGCAGCGTGGGGACTAGCGGGGGTGAGCAGTTCTTC.

This chain connects TRBV14 to TRBJ1-2, with 8 positions matching TRBD1. The CDR3 spans 14 residues. After removal of 0 bases from V and 7 bases from J, the junction contained 4 bases not matched to a gene. CDR1 is SGHDN and CDR2 is FVKESK in the germline V gene. The CDR3 here is CASSQETGVIGYTF. Here the CDR3 DNA reads TGTGCCAGCAGCCAAGAGACAGGGGTTATTGGCTACACCTTC.

J is TRBJ2-7 and V is TRBV23-1; possibly TRBD1 for D (5 bases). TRBV23-1 counts as an open reading frame of uncertain function. The CDR3 has 15 amino acids. Deletions cut 5 bases from V and 3 bases from J, with 17 bases between. The CDR3: CASSRWQGTFYEQYF. CDR3 DNA: TGCGCCAGCAGTAGATGGCAGGGAACTTTCTACGAGCAGTACTTC.

Only a few counts were recorded for this clone. The chain links TRBV2 to TRBJ2-2; tentatively, D is TRBD1 (6 bases). CDR1 SNHLY and CDR2 FYNNEI come from the germline V gene. This CDR3 is 15 amino acids long. V lost 6 bases and J lost 3, with 14 bases in between. The CDR3 DNA follows: TGTGCCAGCAGACGCACAGGGATGGACACCGGGGAGCTGTTTTTT. Protein sequence: CASRRTGMDTGELFF.